Shown below are 18 T cell receptor beta chains from a single sample sequenced in a study of CD8 T cells in ankylosing spondylitis. Overall study findings and caveats: One TCR beta motif, made up of about 8 highly homologous variants, appeared characteristic of ankylosing spondylitis blood.

The antigens these receptors bind are not known. TCRdb fed the 5' RACE reads into MiXCR, producing one record per CDR3 protein. The data show 700,000 to 850,000 distinct CDR3 sequences, 10% to 15% seen once. The sequencing input was blood, either unsorted or a sorted T cell fraction (not recorded which). These receptors were obtained from a male donor with ankylosing spondylitis.

This chain uses TRBV7-2 with TRBJ1-1; 9 bases are shared with TRBD1. V shed 5 bases, J shed 4 bases, and the junction held 11 bases outside the gene matches. CDR1 and CDR2 from the germline V gene are SGHTA and FQGNSA. The CDR3 consists of 16 residues. The CDR3 sequence is CASSTRTGAGATEAFF. CDR3 DNA: TGTGCCAGCAGCACACGGACAGGGGCCGGAGCCACTGAAGCTTTCTTT.

The chain employs TRBV9 and TRBJ2-1; 12 bases align to TRBD2. Losses at the gene ends were 2 bases for V and 8 bases for J; bases not matched to a gene: 5. The germline CDR1 and CDR2 sequences are SGDLS and YYNGEE. CDR3 size: 15 residues. The CDR3 DNA follows: TGTGCCAGCAGCGTCTGGACTAGCGGGACGCATGAGCAGTTCTTC. Residues: CASSVWTSGTHEQFF.

The gene calls are TRBV7-9 and TRBJ2-5, with a possible D match to TRBD2 (6 bases). Trimming left V 5 bases short and J 0 bases short, with 13 bases between. CDR1 is SEHNR, CDR2 FQNEAQ, per germline (reference sequence). CDR3 size: 15 residues. The chain's CDR3 is CASSPGLRYQETQYF. The DNA of the CDR3 is TGTGCCAGCAGCCCGGGACTGCGATACCAAGAGACCCAGTACTTC.

The J gene is TRBJ1-2, the V gene TRBV20-1, with unresolved D. V was pared by 5 bases and J by 7 bases, with 11 bases between. Germline CDR1 DFQATT, CDR2 SNEGSKA (reference sequence). This CDR3 comprises 11 residues. The CDR3 DNA is TGCAGTGCTCGCCTTTGGATTGGCTACACCTTC. It codes for CSARLWIGYTF.

This clonotype has more than one count but fewer than ten. The chain has TRBV10-3 and TRBJ2-5, with 11 bases identical to TRBD1. The CDR3 loop spans 14 amino acids. Losses at the gene ends were 11 bases for V and 5 bases for J; bases not matched to a gene: 10. CDR1 ENHRY and CDR2 SYGVKD come from the germline V gene. Written as DNA, the CDR3 is TGTGCCTCGGGACAGGGGGTAGCCAAGGAGACCCAGTACTTC. Protein: CASGQGVAKETQYF.

The gene calls are TRBV3-1 and TRBJ2-7; D gene unclear. The germline V gene has CDR1 LGHDT and CDR2 YNNKEL (reference sequence). This CDR3 is built from 12 residues. Trimming cost V 6 bases and J 6 bases, with 12 bases left between them. The CDR3 DNA follows: TGTGCCAGCAGTCTATGGGAATTCGAGCAGTACTTC. As protein: CASSLWEFEQYF.

This rearrangement joins TRBV9 to TRBJ2-5, with D maybe TRBD2 (5 bases). V was cut by 3 bases and J by 4 bases, with 10 bases left in between. The length of the CDR3 is 13 residues. Germline V gene lookup returns CDR1 SGDLS and CDR2 YYNGEE. CDR3 DNA sequence: TGTGCCAGCAGCGCCGGAGCGGTAGAGACCCAGTACTTC. This codes for CASSAGAVETQYF. The full variable domain, its missing parts supplied by reference TRBV9 and TRBJ2-5, is DSGVTQTPKHLITATGQRVTLRCSPRSGDLSVYWYQQSLDQGLQFLIQYYNGEERAKGNILERFSAQQFPDLHSELNLSSLELGDSALYFCASSAGAVETQYFGPGTRLLVL.

This clonotype was detected only a few times. The chain recombines TRBV6-2 or TRBV6-3 with TRBJ2-5; 9 bases align to TRBD2. With V trimmed by 2 bases and J by 2 bases, 12 bases remained unmatched. Germline V CDR1 and CDR2: MNHEY, SVGEGT. The CDR3 spans 18 residues. The CDR3 here is CASSYVLLAGVKQETQYF. Here the CDR3 DNA reads TGTGCCAGCAGTTACGTGTTGTTAGCGGGGGTGAAGCAAGAGACCCAGTACTTC.

As for this clonotype: Just one base apart from a much larger clone, this may be a read error. The chain recombines TRBV7-2 with TRBJ1-4, with 8 bases matching TRBD1. Trimming cost V 3 bases and J 5 bases; bases outside gene matches: 2. CDR3 size: 14 residues. Germline-derived CDR1 and CDR2 are SGHTA and FQGNSA. The CDR3 DNA follows: TGTGCCAGCAGCTTGGACAGGGAGAATGAAAAACTGTTTTTT. It specifies CASSLDRENEKLFF.

This sequence joins TRBV20-1 and TRBJ2-1; the D gene is possibly TRBD2 (6 bases). The V gene lost 0 bases and the J gene lost 0 bases, with 12 bases spanning the gap. The CDR3 is made up of 16 amino acids. Germline loops: CDR1 DFQATT, CDR2 SNEGSKA (reference sequence). The CDR3 DNA is TGCAGTGCTAGAGAGGGGACTGGCGGCTCCTACAATGAGCAGTTCTTC. Translated, it gives CSAREGTGGSYNEQFF.

This clonotype was counted many times. This chain connects TRBV12-3 or TRBV12-4 to TRBJ2-1; D gene uncertain. CDR3 size: 12 residues. Trimming shortened V by 7 bases and J by 7 bases, and 11 bases separated the two germline ends. The CDR3 DNA reads TGTGCCAGCAAGTATTACGGGAATGAGCAGTTCTTC. Protein sequence: CASKYYGNEQFF.

This clonotype has more than one count but fewer than ten. This chain connects TRBV12-3 or TRBV12-4 to TRBJ1-3, with 10 bases lining up with TRBD1. The CDR3 consists of 16 residues. After removal of 1 base from V and 3 bases from J, the junction contained 3 bases not matched to a gene. CDR3 coding DNA: TGTGCCAGCAGTTTAGGGGACAGGGGAGTTGGAAACACCATATATTTT. Protein sequence: CASSLGDRGVGNTIYF.

The table lists this clonotype with a few counts. The chain carries TRBV3-1 and TRBJ2-3; D unclear. The CDR3 is 14 residues long. Trimming pared 2 bases from V and 0 bases from J, leaving 6 bases between. CDR1 and CDR2 from the germline V gene are LGHDT and YNNKEL (reference sequence). CDR3 region: CASSQLGSTDTQYF. CDR3 DNA: TGTGCCAGCAGCCAACTCGGGAGCACAGATACGCAGTATTTT.

This clonotype has just a few counts. As DNA, the CDR3 is TGTGCCAGCAGCACTGACAGGGGCGCTGAAGCTTTCTTT. It translates to CASSTDRGAEAFF. V gene TRBV7-2 combines with J gene TRBJ1-1; 8 bases fit TRBD1. Per germline, CDR1 SGHTA and CDR2 FQGNSA. CDR3 length: 13 residues. Trimming took 5 bases from V and 6 from J; bases not matched to a gene: 5.

This clonotype was detected only a few times. V is TRBV7-9 and J is TRBJ2-4, with 7 bases aligning to TRBD1. The CDR3 covers 15 residues. V shed 5 bases and J 9 bases; nucleotides not matched to a gene: 13. CDR1 and CDR2 (germline): SEHNR, FQNEAQ (reference sequence). The CDR3 DNA reads TGTGCCAGCAGCCTGATGCAGGGGGATCGAAGCATTCAGTACTTC. Protein product: CASSLMQGDRSIQYF.

The chain couples TRBV5-1 to TRBJ2-7; 11 bases align to TRBD2. The CDR3 extends over 15 amino acids. Trimming cost V 2 bases and J 7 bases; bases outside gene matches: 8. From germline, CDR1 is SGHRS and CDR2 YFSETQ. The CDR3 loop is CASSLYSGGAREQYF. The CDR3 region has the DNA TGCGCCAGCAGCTTATATAGCGGGGGGGCTCGGGAGCAGTACTTC.

The sample holds many counts of this clonotype. This chain links TRBV29-1 with TRBJ2-2; 9 positions match TRBD1. This CDR3 has 14 amino acids. Germline V CDR1 and CDR2: SQVTM, ANQGSEA. Losses at the gene ends were 7 bases for V and 2 bases for J; bases not matched to a gene: 5. CDR3 protein: CSGYRGRNTGELFF. The CDR3, as DNA: TGCAGCGGTTACAGGGGGCGTAACACCGGGGAGCTGTTTTTT.

This chain uses TRBV11-2 with TRBJ1-1; no reliable D call. Germline V gene data show CDR1 as SGHAT and CDR2 as FQNNGV. Trimming stripped 0 bases from V and 9 bases from J, with 11 bases between. This CDR3 comprises 13 residues. The CDR3 DNA is TGTGCCAGCAGCTTAGATTTGAGGGTTCAAGCTTTCTTT. It translates to CASSLDLRVQAFF.